These 11 T cell receptor beta chains share one sample of origin, sequenced in a study of regulatory T cells in long-lasting Graves disease. TCR beta libraries were built with iRepertoire HTBI primers and Arm-PCR of CDR3 regions. TCRdb re-called the multiplex PCR reads with MiXCR, one entry per CDR3 protein. The sample contains over 350,000 distinct CDR3 sequences, 12% to 15% of which appear only once. The time point was: newly diagnosed GD, antithyroid drugs for less than 3 months. RNA extracted from PBMCs served as the sequencing template. The same specimen was also included in a second study, on T cells in Graves' hyperthyroidism and ophthalmopathy.

The specimen was peripheral blood mononuclear cells (PBMCs), collected at new diagnosis, from a patient treated with antithyroid drugs. The receptors here all came from a woman aged 50 to 60 with Graves disease.

This clonotype was seen a handful of times. A single base separates this from a much larger clone, so it may be a read error. The chain joins TRBV6-1 to TRBJ2-7; possible D gene TRBD2, 5 bases. CDR1 is MNHNS, CDR2 SASEGT, per germline. This CDR3 has 18 amino acids. As DNA, the CDR3 is TGTGCCAGCAGCCCGCCCCATTATAGCGCCGATCGACCCTACGAGCGGTACTTC. This translates into CASSPPHYSADRPYERYF.

This clonotype came up once. One base separates it from a far larger clone, so it is likely a read error. The CDR3 loop reads CASSLWASGRAASYDEQFF. The CDR3 bases are TGTGCCAGCAGCCTGTGGGCTAGCGGGAGGGCCGCCTCCTACGATGAGCAGTTCTTC. V usage is TRBV27 and J usage is TRBJ2-5; 12 bases are shared with TRBD2. The better agreement between TRBJ2-1 and the DNA end casts doubt on the J call. This CDR3 is 19 amino acids long. CDR1 MNHEY and CDR2 SMNVEV come from the germline V gene (reference sequence).

This clonotype appeared a few times. This chain connects TRBV5-6 to TRBJ2-7; D might be TRBD2 (5 bases). The CDR3 is 15 residues long. The germline V gene encodes CDR1 SGHDT and CDR2 YYEEEE. The germline V and J ends were trimmed by 7 bases and 3 bases, with 20 bases remaining between them. The chain's CDR3 is CASQIGGLSYYEQYF. The CDR3, as DNA: TGTGCCAGCCAGATTGGCGGACTTTCTTACTACGAGCAGTACTTC.

This clonotype has more than one count but fewer than ten. This clone may be a read error of a much larger clone one base away. The gene calls are TRBV2 and TRBJ1-5, with a weak D call TRBD1 (6 bases). The CDR3 has 16 amino acids. Per the germline V gene, CDR1 is SNHLY and CDR2 is FYNNEI. The CDR3 bases are TGTGCCAGCAGCCCCTCAGAGGGGGAGGACAATCAGCCCCGGCATTTT. Translated: CASSPSEGEDNQPRHF.

This clonotype was recorded at least ten times. The chain couples TRBV28 to TRBJ2-3; no clear D. Germline CDR1 MDHEN, CDR2 SYDVKM. V lost 4 bases to trimming and J lost 1 base, with 9 bases between them. The CDR3 spans 14 residues. For the CDR3, the DNA is TGTGCCAGCAGTTCCCCGCAGGGCACAGATACGCAGTATTTT. It encodes CASSSPQGTDTQYF. Full variable domain (remainder filled in from reference TRBV28 and TRBJ2-3): DVKVTQSSRYLVKRTGEKVFLECVQDMDHENMFWYRQDPGLGLRLIYFSYDVKMKEKGDIPEGYSVSREKKERFSLILESASTNQTSMYLCASSSPQGTDTQYFGPGTRLTVL.

V gene TRBV28 combines with J gene TRBJ1-3; possible D gene TRBD1, 5 bases. V was trimmed by 1 base and J by 5 bases, leaving 9 bases between them. The germline V gene has CDR1 MDHEN and CDR2 SYDVKM. The CDR3 has 14 amino acids. CDR3 coding DNA: TGTGCCAGCAGTTTATCAGGGTTTAGAAACACCATATATTTT. Its protein product is CASSLSGFRNTIYF. Full variable domain (remainder filled in from reference TRBV28 and TRBJ1-3): DVKVTQSSRYLVKRTGEKVFLECVQDMDHENMFWYRQDPGLGLRLIYFSYDVKMKEKGDIPEGYSVSREKKERFSLILESASTNQTSMYLCASSLSGFRNTIYFGEGSWLTVV.

This chain joins TRBV18 and TRBJ2-7; a weak D match, TRBD2 (6 bases). The CDR3 runs 14 residues. Looked up from germline, CDR1 is KGHSH and CDR2 is LQKENI. Trimming removed 1 base at V and 7 bases at J, with 14 bases between. Here the CDR3 reads CASSPRQVGGEQYF. Here the CDR3 DNA reads TGTGCCAGCTCACCACGGCAGGTGGGGGGTGAGCAGTACTTC.

The chain recombines TRBV5-1 with TRBJ2-5, with 8 bases lining up with TRBD1. The CDR3 sequence is 14 residues long. Germline CDR1 reads SGHRS; CDR2 reads YFSETQ. Losses at the gene ends were 1 base for V and 1 base for J; bases not matched to a gene: 0. The CDR3 sequence: CASSLQGAQETQYF. CDR3 DNA: TGCGCCAGCAGCTTGCAGGGGGCCCAAGAGACCCAGTACTTC.

This clonotype came up a few times. This sequence joins TRBV6-4 and TRBJ1-5, with D maybe TRBD1 (5 bases). Per germline, CDR1 MRHNA and CDR2 SNTAGT. The CDR3 length is 13 residues. The V and J ends lost 4 bases and 5 bases respectively, with 9 bases between them. The CDR3 spells CASSVQEDQPQHF. Here the CDR3 DNA reads TGTGCCAGCAGTGTACAGGAGGATCAGCCCCAGCATTTT.

Many counts were recorded for this clonotype. The CDR3 nucleotides read TGTGCCAGCAGGACGGGACAGATGAACACTGAAGCTTTCTTT. Translating gives CASRTGQMNTEAFF. V is TRBV6-1 and J is TRBJ1-1, with 7 bases that match TRBD1. Germline lookup yields CDR1 MNHNS and CDR2 SASEGT. The trim removed 6 bases at V and 0 bases at J, leaving 4 bases unmatched. The CDR3 extends over 14 amino acids.

A remark on this clonotype: A read error is the likely source, as a far larger clone sits one nucleotide away. This rearrangement joins TRBV11-2 to TRBJ2-1, with no clear D. The DNA end is more similar to TRBJ2-5, so the J call may be wrong. Germline V CDR1 and CDR2: SGHAT, FQNNGV. The CDR3 extends over 14 amino acids. For the CDR3, the DNA is TGTGCCAGCAGCTCCATATTAGAAGAAGGGACCCAGTACTTC. Its protein product is CASSSILEEGTQYF.